This TCR beta chain emerged from a study of shared clonotypes between healthy human individuals (dated by TCRdb to 2019 to 2021). Context from the whole study: The cohort included a few men and a couple of women between 18 and 49 years of age. Per donor, leukapheresis produced somewhere between about 0.94 and 9.5 billion PBMCs. To increase sequencing depth and limit assay-specific biases, different laboratories used diverse techniques to prepare libraries and sequence TCR repertoires. For each donor, three plates each were used for CD4 naive and CD4 memory, two plates were used for CD8 naive, and one plate was used for CD8 memory. Blood TCR repertoires of five healthy adults were deeply sequenced to estimate repertoire size and the extent of clonotype sharing between individuals.

The donors were healthy, HIV-negative adults who had no recently reported acute infections or vaccinations. Only Caucasian adults living in Nashville, Tennessee, USA were represented among the donors. CD4+ T cells were enriched through magnetic negative selection, after which naive cells were positively selected on CD45RA and the remaining negative fraction served as the memory subset. Blood was collected by leukapheresis, and PBMCs were isolated by Ficoll-Histopaque density gradient centrifugation and then cryopreserved in liquid nitrogen vapor phase. Analytical flow cytometry was used to check the purity and quantity of every magnetically sorted T cell population. From each sorted fraction, genomic DNA was isolated and quantified by UV absorbance on a Nanodrop 2000c. The CDR3 has 19 amino acids, counting the end cysteine and phenylalanine. Only the CDR3 portion is preserved as DNA: 57 bases, with reading frame beginning at the first base.

TCR CDR3 regions were amplified from genomic DNA by multiplex PCR using the deep immunoSEQ assay. Genomic DNA extracted from each cell subset was distributed evenly over all wells of several immunoSEQ 96-well plates, and each plate served as one replicate. For sorted subsets, each replicate PCR was loaded with roughly 200 ng genomic DNA, equivalent to some 27,000 T cell genomes. Purified libraries were measured with a Qubit 3.0 fluorometer, size-checked on a Bioanalyzer 2100, and measured again with the KAPA Library Quantification kit. Each immunoSEQ 96-well plate was sequenced on its own single-read 150-cycle Illumina NextSeq 550 flow cell. In the original analysis: Because the immunoSEQ output included only junctional sequences and no quality scores, the filtering could not be the same as the filtering used for full-length reads. To assign V/J genes and CDR3, sequences were annotated against IMGT germline references using PyIR, a Python wrapper for IgBLAST v1.9. Reads were removed for weak V/J assignments (E-value above 1e-6), missing CDR3, stop codons, out-of-frame junctions, or ambiguous translated residues. V3J clonotypes were defined as sequences sharing an identical inferred V gene, J gene, and CDR3 amino acid sequence. To compute the percentage overlap between repertoires, the number of shared unique clonotypes was divided by the size of the smaller repertoire. Repertoire richness was assessed with RTK rarefaction, the Chao1 estimator, and Recon v2.1 estimates of unobserved clonotypes. For all TCRbeta clonotypes obtained by the gDNA method from four donors, generation probabilities were computed with OLGA. This immuneACCESS table, as held by TCRdb, lists in-frame sequences with V and J called but not all clones. Of the missing ones, under half trace to an unresolved V gene in checked studies; the others have no known cause. The V and J calls and clone size were taken over from that table, and D and trimming were inferred from the DNA. The sample table shows hundreds of thousands of clones, and approximately 75% are seen once. About 2% of the sample belongs to the ten largest clones.

The paper's findings and limits, for the study overall: Compared with non-shared clonotypes, clonotypes shared by all four sorted-subset donors had higher generation probabilities. Pairwise subsampling indicated that sequencing depth was expected to affect the degree of clonotype sharing among donors. Incomplete sequencing was indicated by rarefaction of sorted-subset datasets, despite the large sequencing depth. The genetic and exposure-history diversity represented was limited by the small number of donors. When several donors were compared, the shared fraction of clonotypes was around 4.6% for naive CD4, less than 4% for naive CD8, 2.3% for memory CD4, and 0.4% for memory CD8. Sampling was restricted to blood, and TCR repertoires in tissue are likely to differ from TCR repertoires in blood. Estimated clonotype richness was generally larger for naive than for memory subsets.

Points on this clone: No antigen is known for it. Base qualities were left out, and no much larger clone turns up one base away.

The TCR sequence derives from a woman in her twenties or thirties in good health. This sequence uses TRBV21-1 and TRBJ1-3. TRBV21-1 is tagged as a pseudogene. The sample was memory CD4+ T cells sorted from blood. The cell subset or site label for this specimen denotes: CD45RA-negative fraction. CDR3 region: CASSKKKGPTIQYGNTIYF. The nucleotide sequence reads as follows: TGTGCCAGCAGCAAAAAGAAAGGACCTACAATACAGTATGGAAACACCATATATTTT.